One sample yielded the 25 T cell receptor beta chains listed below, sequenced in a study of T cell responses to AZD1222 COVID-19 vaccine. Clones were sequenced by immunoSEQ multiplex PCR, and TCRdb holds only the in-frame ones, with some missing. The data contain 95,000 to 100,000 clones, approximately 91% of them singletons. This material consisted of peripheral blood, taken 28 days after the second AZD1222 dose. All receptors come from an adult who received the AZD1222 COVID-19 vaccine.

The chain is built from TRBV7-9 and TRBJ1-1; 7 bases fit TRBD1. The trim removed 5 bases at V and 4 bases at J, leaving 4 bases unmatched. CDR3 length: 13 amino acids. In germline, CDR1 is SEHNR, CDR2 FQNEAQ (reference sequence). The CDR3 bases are TGTGCCAGCAGCCACCGGGACAGCACTGAAGCTTTCTTT. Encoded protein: CASSHRDSTEAFF. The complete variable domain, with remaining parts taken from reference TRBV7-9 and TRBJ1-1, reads DTGVSQNPRHKITKRGQNVTFRCDPISEHNRLYWYRQTLGQGPEFLTYFQNEAQLEKSRLLSDRFSAERPKGSFSTLEIQRTEQGDSAMYLCASSHRDSTEAFFGQGTRLTVV.

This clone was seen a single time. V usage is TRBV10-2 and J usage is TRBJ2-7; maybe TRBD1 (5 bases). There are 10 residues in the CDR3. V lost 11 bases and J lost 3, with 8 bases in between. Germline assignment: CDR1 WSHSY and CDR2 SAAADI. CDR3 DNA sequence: TGCGCCGCACAGGACTACGAGCAGTACTTC. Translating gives CAAQDYEQYF.

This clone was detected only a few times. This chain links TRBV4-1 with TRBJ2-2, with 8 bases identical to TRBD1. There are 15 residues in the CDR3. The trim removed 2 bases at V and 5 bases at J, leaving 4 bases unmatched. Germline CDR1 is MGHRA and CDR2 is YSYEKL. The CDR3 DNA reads TGCGCCAGCAGCCAACCGGACAGGGTAACCGGGGAGCTGTTTTTT. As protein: CASSQPDRVTGELFF.

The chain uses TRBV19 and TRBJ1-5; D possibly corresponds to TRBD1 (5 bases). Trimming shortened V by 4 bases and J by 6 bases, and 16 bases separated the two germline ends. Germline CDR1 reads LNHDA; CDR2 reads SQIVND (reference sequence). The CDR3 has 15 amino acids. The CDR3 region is CASSTERGGFQPQHF. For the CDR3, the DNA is TGTGCCAGTAGTACCGAAAGGGGAGGGTTTCAGCCCCAGCATTTT.

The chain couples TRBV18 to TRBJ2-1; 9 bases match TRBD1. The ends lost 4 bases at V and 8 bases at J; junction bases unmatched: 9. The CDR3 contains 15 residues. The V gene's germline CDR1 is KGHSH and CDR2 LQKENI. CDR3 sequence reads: CASSRVGTGSDEQFF. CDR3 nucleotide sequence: TGTGCCAGCTCACGCGTAGGGACAGGGTCCGATGAGCAGTTCTTC.

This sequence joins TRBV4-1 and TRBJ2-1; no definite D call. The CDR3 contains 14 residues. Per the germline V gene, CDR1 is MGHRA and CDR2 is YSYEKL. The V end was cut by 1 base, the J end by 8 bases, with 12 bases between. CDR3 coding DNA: TGCGCCAGCAGCCAAGGAGAGAGCATATATGAGCAGTTCTTC. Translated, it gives CASSQGESIYEQFF.

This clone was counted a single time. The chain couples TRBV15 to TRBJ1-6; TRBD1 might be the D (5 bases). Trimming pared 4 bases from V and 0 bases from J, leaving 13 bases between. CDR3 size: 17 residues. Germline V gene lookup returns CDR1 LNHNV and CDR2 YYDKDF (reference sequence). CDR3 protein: CATSTTRESSYNSPLHF. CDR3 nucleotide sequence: TGTGCCACCAGCACGACCAGGGAAAGCTCCTATAATTCACCCCTCCACTTT.

Here the CDR3 reads CASSRDGYNQPQHF. DNA for the CDR3: TGTGCCAGCAGTCGGGACGGCTACAATCAGCCCCAGCATTTT. The chain joins TRBV28 to TRBJ1-5; D perhaps matches TRBD1 (5 bases). Trimming removed 5 bases from V and 3 bases from J, with 11 bases in between. CDR3 length: 14 residues. The germline CDR1 and CDR2 sequences are MDHEN and SYDVKM.

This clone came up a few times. The CDR3: CASSSHTGTGDGYGYTF. As DNA, the CDR3 is TGTGCCAGCAGCTCTCACACCGGGACAGGGGACGGCTATGGCTACACCTTC. The rearrangement links TRBV11-2 to TRBJ1-2, with TRBD1 identical over 10 bases. CDR1 is SGHAT and CDR2 is FQNNGV in the germline V gene. The CDR3 is 17 residues long. V shed 4 bases and J 4 bases; nucleotides not matched to a gene: 12. The complete variable domain, with remaining parts taken from reference TRBV11-2 and TRBJ1-2, reads EAGVAQSPRYKIIEKRQSVAFWCNPISGHATLYWYQQILGQGPKLLIQFQNNGVVDDSQLPKDRFSAERLKGVDSTLKIQPAKLEDSAVYLCASSSHTGTGDGYGYTFGSGTRLTVV.

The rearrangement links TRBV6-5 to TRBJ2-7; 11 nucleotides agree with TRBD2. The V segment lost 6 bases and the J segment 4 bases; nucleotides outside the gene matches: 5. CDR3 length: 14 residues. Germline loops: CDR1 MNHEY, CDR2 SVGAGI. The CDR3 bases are TGTGCCAGCAGGGGGCGGACTAGCGGGTACGAGCAGTACTTC. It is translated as CASRGRTSGYEQYF.

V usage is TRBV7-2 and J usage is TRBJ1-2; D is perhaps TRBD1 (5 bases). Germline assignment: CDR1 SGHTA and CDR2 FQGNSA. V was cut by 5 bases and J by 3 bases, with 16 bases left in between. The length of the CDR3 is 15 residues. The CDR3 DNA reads TGTGCCAGCAGCCTCTTGGGATCGGGGGACTATGGCTACACCTTC. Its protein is CASSLLGSGDYGYTF.

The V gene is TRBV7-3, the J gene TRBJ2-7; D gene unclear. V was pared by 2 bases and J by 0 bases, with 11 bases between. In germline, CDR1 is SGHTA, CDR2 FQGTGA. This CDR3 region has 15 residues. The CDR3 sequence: CASSLYGVSSYEQYF. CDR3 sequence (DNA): TGTGCCAGCAGCTTATATGGGGTGAGCTCCTACGAGCAGTACTTC.

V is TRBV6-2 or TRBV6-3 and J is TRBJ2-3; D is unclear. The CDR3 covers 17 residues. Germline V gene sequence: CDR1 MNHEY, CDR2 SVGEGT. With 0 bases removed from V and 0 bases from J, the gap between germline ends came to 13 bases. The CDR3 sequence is CASSYSEIPTSTDTQYF. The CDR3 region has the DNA TGTGCCAGCAGTTACTCTGAGATACCTACGAGCACAGATACGCAGTATTTT.

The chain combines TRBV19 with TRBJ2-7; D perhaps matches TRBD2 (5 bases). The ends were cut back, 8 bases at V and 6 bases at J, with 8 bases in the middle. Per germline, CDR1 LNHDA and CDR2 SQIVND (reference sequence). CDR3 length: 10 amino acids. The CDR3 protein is CASGGGEQYF. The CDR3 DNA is TGTGCCAGTGGTGGAGGCGAGCAGTACTTC.

CDR3 sequence: CASSLETSGRLYNEQFF. Written as DNA, the CDR3 is TGTGCCAGCAGCTTGGAGACTAGCGGGAGACTCTACAATGAGCAGTTCTTC. This chain joins TRBV5-4 and TRBJ2-1; 12 bases are shared with TRBD2. The CDR3 has 17 amino acids. J was trimmed by 3 bases and V by 0 bases; bases with no gene match: 4. Germline-derived CDR1 and CDR2 are SGHNT and YYREEE (reference sequence).

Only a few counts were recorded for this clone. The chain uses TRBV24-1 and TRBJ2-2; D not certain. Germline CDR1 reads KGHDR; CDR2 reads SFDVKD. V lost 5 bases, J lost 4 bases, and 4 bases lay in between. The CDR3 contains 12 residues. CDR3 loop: CATSAITGELFF. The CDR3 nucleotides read TGTGCCACCAGTGCTATCACCGGGGAGCTGTTTTTT.

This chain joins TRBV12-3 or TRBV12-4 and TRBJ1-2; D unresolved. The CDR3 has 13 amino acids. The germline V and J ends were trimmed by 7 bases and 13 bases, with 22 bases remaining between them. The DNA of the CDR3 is TGTGCCAGCATCTTCCCCCCGGTGCCGTGGCCCACCTTC. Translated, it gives CASIFPPVPWPTF.

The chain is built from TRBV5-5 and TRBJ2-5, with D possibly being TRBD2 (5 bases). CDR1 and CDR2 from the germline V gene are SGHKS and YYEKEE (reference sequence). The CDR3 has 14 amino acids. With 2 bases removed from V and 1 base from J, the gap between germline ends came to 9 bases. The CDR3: CASSFWTSQETQYF. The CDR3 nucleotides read TGTGCCAGCAGCTTCTGGACTTCCCAAGAGACCCAGTACTTC.

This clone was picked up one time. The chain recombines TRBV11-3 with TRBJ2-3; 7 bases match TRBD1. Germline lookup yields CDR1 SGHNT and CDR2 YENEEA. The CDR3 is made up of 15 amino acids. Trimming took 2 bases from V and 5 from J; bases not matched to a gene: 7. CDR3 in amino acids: CASSLRAGGVDTQYF. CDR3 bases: TGTGCCAGCAGCTTAAGGGCAGGGGGAGTAGATACGCAGTATTTT.

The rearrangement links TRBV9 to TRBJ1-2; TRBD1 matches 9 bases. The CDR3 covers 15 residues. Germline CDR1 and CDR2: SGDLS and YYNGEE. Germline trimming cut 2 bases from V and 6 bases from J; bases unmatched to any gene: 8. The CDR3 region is CASSVSTGGAHGYTF. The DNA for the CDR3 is TGTGCCAGCAGCGTCTCAACAGGGGGCGCACATGGCTACACCTTC.

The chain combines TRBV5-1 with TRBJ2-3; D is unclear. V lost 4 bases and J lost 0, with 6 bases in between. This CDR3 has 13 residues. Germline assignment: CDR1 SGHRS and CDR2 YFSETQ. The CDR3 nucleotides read TGCGCCAGCAGCCCCATCAGCACAGATACGCAGTATTTT. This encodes CASSPISTDTQYF.

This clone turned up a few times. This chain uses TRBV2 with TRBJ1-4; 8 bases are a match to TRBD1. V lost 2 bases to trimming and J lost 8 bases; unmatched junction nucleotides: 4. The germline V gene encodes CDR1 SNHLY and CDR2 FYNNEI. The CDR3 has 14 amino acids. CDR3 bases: TGTGCCAGCAGTGAAAGGACAGGGAGAGAAAAACTGTTTTTT. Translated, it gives CASSERTGREKLFF.

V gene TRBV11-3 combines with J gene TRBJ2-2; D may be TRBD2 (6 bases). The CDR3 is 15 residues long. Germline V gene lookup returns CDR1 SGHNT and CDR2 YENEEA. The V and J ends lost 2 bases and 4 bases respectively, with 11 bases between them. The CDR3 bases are TGTGCCAGCAGCTTAACGGGAGAGGGCACCGGGGAGCTGTTTTTT. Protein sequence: CASSLTGEGTGELFF.

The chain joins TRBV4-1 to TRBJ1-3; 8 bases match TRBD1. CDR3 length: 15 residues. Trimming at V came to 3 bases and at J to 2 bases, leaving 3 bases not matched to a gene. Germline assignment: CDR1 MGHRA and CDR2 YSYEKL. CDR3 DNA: TGCGCCAGCAGCCAGCCGACAGGGGCTGGAAACACCATATATTTT. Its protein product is CASSQPTGAGNTIYF.

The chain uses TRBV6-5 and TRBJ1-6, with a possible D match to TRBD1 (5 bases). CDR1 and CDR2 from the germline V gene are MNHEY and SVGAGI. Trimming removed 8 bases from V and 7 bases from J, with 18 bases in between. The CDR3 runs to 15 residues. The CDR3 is CASRRQPDGNSPLHF. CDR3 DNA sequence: TGTGCCAGCCGGCGACAGCCAGATGGAAATTCACCCCTCCACTTT.